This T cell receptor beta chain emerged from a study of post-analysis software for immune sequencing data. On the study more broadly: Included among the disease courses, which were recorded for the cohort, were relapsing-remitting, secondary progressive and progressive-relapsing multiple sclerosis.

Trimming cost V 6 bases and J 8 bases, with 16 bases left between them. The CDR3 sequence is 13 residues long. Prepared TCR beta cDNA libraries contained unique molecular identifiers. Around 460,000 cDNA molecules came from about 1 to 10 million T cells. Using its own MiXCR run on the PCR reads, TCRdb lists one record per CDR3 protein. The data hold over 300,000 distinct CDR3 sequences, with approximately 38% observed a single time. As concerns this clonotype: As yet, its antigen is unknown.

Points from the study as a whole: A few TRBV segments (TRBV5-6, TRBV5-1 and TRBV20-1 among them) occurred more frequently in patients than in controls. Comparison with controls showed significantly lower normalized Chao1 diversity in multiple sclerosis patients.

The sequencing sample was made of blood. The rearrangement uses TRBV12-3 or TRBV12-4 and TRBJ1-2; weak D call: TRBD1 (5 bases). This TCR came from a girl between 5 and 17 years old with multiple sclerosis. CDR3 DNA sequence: TGTGCCAGCAGCGCTGATTCCGGGGACGGCTACACCTTC. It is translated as CASSADSGDGYTF.